Following are 7 T cell receptor beta chains from one sample sequenced in a study of T cells in Graves' hyperthyroidism and ophthalmopathy. Amplification yielded TCR beta CDR3 regions, with RNA transcripts as the source. First-round RT-PCR targeting the TCR CDR3 was performed with the HTBI primer set. TCRdb re-derived calls from the multiplex PCR reads in MiXCR, one entry per CDR3 protein. The sample has fewer than 450,000 distinct CDR3 sequences; roughly 17% are singletons. What was sequenced was blood. The receptors were sampled from a woman aged 25-40 years with Graves' hyperthyroidism that later progressed to Graves' ophthalmopathy.

This clonotype was counted ten times or more. The chain links TRBV29-1 to TRBJ1-1; D not certain. This CDR3 has 12 amino acids. Germline-derived CDR1 and CDR2 are SQVTM and ANQGSEA. V lost 4 bases and J lost 1, with 7 bases in between. The DNA for the CDR3 is TGCAGCGTTGTGTCGGGGAACACTGAAGCTTTCTTT. Residues: CSVVSGNTEAFF.

Remarks on this clonotype: This may stem from a read error, because a much larger clone lies one nucleotide away. This chain joins TRBV27 and TRBJ2-1; no clear D gene. The germline CDR1 and CDR2 sequences are MNHEY and SMNVEV (reference sequence). The CDR3 spans 14 residues. The CDR3 region is CASSPRARYNQQFF. The CDR3 DNA follows: TGTGCCAGCAGTCCCCGGGCCCGCTACAATCAGCAGTTCTTC.

This sequence joins TRBV10-3 and TRBJ1-1, with 7 bases aligning to TRBD1. CDR1 is ENHRY and CDR2 is SYGVKD in the germline V gene. This CDR3 spans 13 amino acids. V was clipped by 0 bases and J by 8 bases; unmatched bases: 3. For the CDR3, the DNA is TGTGCCATCAGTGAGTCGGGGACAGCGGAAGCTTTCTTT. It yields the protein CAISESGTAEAFF.

In this sample, this clonotype turned up a few times. This chain links TRBV15 with TRBJ2-2; D unresolved. The CDR3 runs to 17 residues. CDR1 is LNHNV, CDR2 YYDKDF, per germline (reference sequence). The ends were cut back, 0 bases at V and 6 bases at J, with 17 bases in the middle. The CDR3 protein is CATSRDRSIFEAGELFF. In DNA, the CDR3 is TGTGCCACCAGCAGAGATAGGTCTATCTTTGAAGCCGGGGAGCTGTTTTTT. Looking up the rest from reference TRBV15 and TRBJ2-2 gives the full variable domain: DAMVIQNPRYQVTQFGKPVTLSCSQTLNHNVMYWYQQKSSQAPKLLFHYYDKDFNNEADTPDNFQSRRPNTSFCFLDIRSPGLGDTAMYLCATSRDRSIFEAGELFFGEGSRLTVL.

The rearrangement joins TRBV4-1 to TRBJ2-7; 7 positions match TRBD2. The CDR3 is made up of 17 amino acids. The V and J ends lost 0 bases and 3 bases, in that order; junction bases with no gene match: 11. The germline V gene encodes CDR1 MGHRA and CDR2 YSYEKL. The CDR3 DNA sequence: TGCGCCAGCAGCCAAGATCTTTTACCCGCTAGCGGCTACGAGCAGTACTTC. Translated: CASSQDLLPASGYEQYF.

This clonotype was seen more than once but under ten times. The genes are TRBV5-1 and TRBJ2-7; TRBD1 agrees at 8 bases. The CDR3 runs to 13 residues. With 5 bases clipped from V and 5 bases from J, the junction kept 6 bases outside the gene matches. Per the germline V gene, CDR1 is SGHRS and CDR2 is YFSETQ. CDR3 loop: CASRQRQGHEQYF. The CDR3 DNA sequence: TGCGCCAGCAGGCAACGACAGGGGCACGAGCAGTACTTC.

Worth noting for this clonotype: The junction departs from germline at one end; a sequencing error may be responsible. The chain joins TRBV30 to TRBJ2-1; D remains unclear. The germline V gene encodes CDR1 GTSNPN and CDR2 SVGIG (reference sequence). This CDR3 has 13 amino acids. CDR3 coding DNA: TGTGCCTGGAGTGTAGATCTCTACAATGGGCAGTTCTTC. Translated, it gives CAWSVDLYNGQFF.